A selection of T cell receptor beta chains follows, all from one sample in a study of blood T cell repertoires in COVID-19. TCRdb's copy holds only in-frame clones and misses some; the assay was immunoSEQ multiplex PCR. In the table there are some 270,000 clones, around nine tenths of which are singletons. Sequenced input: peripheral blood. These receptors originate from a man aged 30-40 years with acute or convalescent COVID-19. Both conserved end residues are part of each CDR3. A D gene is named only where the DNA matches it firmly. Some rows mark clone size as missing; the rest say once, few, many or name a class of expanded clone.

cdr3_aa: CASSDPYRYRSYEQYF; cdr3_nt: TGTGCCAGCAGTGACCCCTACCGCTACAGATCCTACGAGCAGTACTTC; d_call: NA; clone_size: once; j_call: TRBJ2-7; v_call: TRBV6-4
cdr3_aa: CASLPAGDTFYGYTF; cdr3_nt: TGTGCCAGCCTACCTGCAGGGGACACTTTCTATGGCTACACCTTC; d_call: NA; clone_size: NA; j_call: TRBJ1-2; v_call: TRBV27
cdr3_aa: CASSLTLNTEAFF; cdr3_nt: TGTGCCAGCAGCTTAACACTGAACACTGAAGCTTTCTTT; d_call: NA; clone_size: once; j_call: TRBJ1-1; v_call: TRBV7-2
cdr3_aa: CASSTQGGEQFF; cdr3_nt: TGTGCCAGCAGCACCCAGGGAGGTGAGCAGTTCTTC; d_call: NA; clone_size: NA; j_call: TRBJ2-1; v_call: TRBV2
cdr3_aa: CASSSTSGNEQFF; cdr3_nt: TGTGCCAGCAGTTCAACTAGCGGCAATGAGCAGTTCTTC; d_call: TRBD2; clone_size: NA; j_call: TRBJ2-1; v_call: TRBV7-9
cdr3_aa: CASSPRTSGRTYEQYF; cdr3_nt: TGCGCCAGCAGCCCACGGACTAGCGGGCGAACCTACGAGCAGTACTTC; d_call: TRBD2; clone_size: once; j_call: TRBJ2-7; v_call: TRBV5-1
cdr3_aa: CASSKTTSGGTSTDTQYF; cdr3_nt: TGTGCCAGCAGCAAAACGACTAGCGGGGGCACTAGCACAGATACGCAGTATTTT; d_call: NA; clone_size: NA; j_call: TRBJ2-3; v_call: TRBV21-1
cdr3_aa: CASSLNREGQYF; cdr3_nt: TGTGCCAGCAGCTTAAATAGAGAGGGGCAGTACTTC; d_call: NA; clone_size: NA; j_call: TRBJ2-7; v_call: TRBV7-9
cdr3_aa: CASSPRQSEMNTEAFF; cdr3_nt: TGTGCCAGCTCACCACGACAGTCCGAAATGAACACTGAAGCTTTCTTT; d_call: NA; clone_size: NA; j_call: TRBJ1-1; v_call: TRBV18
cdr3_aa: CASSYGPGQGMATQYF; cdr3_nt: TGTGCCAGCAGCTACGGACCGGGACAGGGGATGGCGACCCAGTACTTC; d_call: TRBD1; clone_size: NA; j_call: TRBJ2-5; v_call: TRBV7-9
cdr3_aa: CASSSDRGRRDYGYTF; cdr3_nt: TGTGCCAGCTCGTCAGACAGGGGGCGGCGGGACTATGGCTACACCTTC; d_call: TRBD1; clone_size: few; j_call: TRBJ1-2; v_call: TRBV18
cdr3_aa: CASGGNEQFF; cdr3_nt: TGCGCCAGCGGCGGTAATGAGCAGTTCTTC; d_call: NA; clone_size: NA; j_call: TRBJ2-1; v_call: TRBV5-1
cdr3_aa: CASSEFLAADTQYF; cdr3_nt: TGCGCCAGCAGTGAGTTCCTAGCCGCAGATACGCAGTATTTT; d_call: NA; clone_size: NA; j_call: TRBJ2-3; v_call: TRBV10-1
cdr3_aa: CASSLIVGPFYGYTF; cdr3_nt: TGTGCCAGCAGCTTAATTGTGGGGCCCTTCTATGGCTACACCTTC; d_call: NA; clone_size: NA; j_call: TRBJ1-2; v_call: TRBV13
cdr3_aa: CASRAGGKADTQYF; cdr3_nt: TGTGCCAGCCGCGCGGGGGGGAAGGCAGATACGCAGTATTTT; d_call: TRBD2; clone_size: few; j_call: TRBJ2-3; v_call: TRBV6-5
cdr3_aa: CASSQDGQVNHQPQHF; cdr3_nt: TGCGCCAGCAGCCAAGATGGACAGGTGAATCATCAGCCCCAGCATTTT; d_call: TRBD1; clone_size: NA; j_call: TRBJ1-5; v_call: TRBV4-1
cdr3_aa: CASSLSGIFYEQYF; cdr3_nt: TGTGCCAGCAGTTTATCAGGCATATTCTACGAGCAGTACTTC; d_call: NA; clone_size: NA; j_call: TRBJ2-7; v_call: TRBV28
cdr3_aa: CATSRGLGTTEGATEAFF; cdr3_nt: TGTGCCACCAGCAGAGGGCTAGGGACCACCGAGGGGGCCACTGAAGCTTTCTTT; d_call: TRBD1; clone_size: NA; j_call: TRBJ1-1; v_call: TRBV15
cdr3_aa: CASSPQGSQQFF; cdr3_nt: TGTGCCAGCAGTCCTCAGGGGAGTCAGCAGTTCTTC; d_call: NA; clone_size: NA; j_call: TRBJ2-1; v_call: TRBV5-6
cdr3_aa: CASSPGQWKETQYF; cdr3_nt: TGTGCCAGCAGCCCGGGACAGTGGAAAGAGACCCAGTACTTC; d_call: TRBD1; clone_size: NA; j_call: TRBJ2-5; v_call: TRBV4-2
cdr3_aa: CASSTGQGPGYTF; cdr3_nt: TGCGCCAGCAGCACCGGACAGGGGCCTGGCTACACCTTC; d_call: TRBD1; clone_size: NA; j_call: TRBJ1-2; v_call: TRBV5-1
cdr3_aa: CASSLGTSGGAGEQYF; cdr3_nt: TGTGCCAGCAGCTTAGGAACAAGCGGGGGGGCTGGAGAGCAGTACTTC; d_call: TRBD2; clone_size: NA; j_call: TRBJ2-7; v_call: TRBV7-6
cdr3_aa: CASSYVRSRPRPYNEQFF; cdr3_nt: TGTGCCAGCAGTTACGTAAGGTCACGCCCTAGGCCCTACAATGAGCAGTTCTTC; d_call: NA; clone_size: NA; j_call: TRBJ2-1; v_call: TRBV6-2/TRBV6-3
cdr3_aa: CASTSLRDRNNEKLFF; cdr3_nt: TGTGCCAGCACCTCACTCCGGGACAGAAATAATGAAAAACTGTTTTTT; d_call: TRBD1; clone_size: once; j_call: TRBJ1-4; v_call: TRBV28
cdr3_aa: CASSPPGGLRYEQYF; cdr3_nt: TGTGCCAGCAGCCCCCCCGGGGGACTTCGGTACGAGCAGTACTTC; d_call: NA; clone_size: NA; j_call: TRBJ2-7; v_call: TRBV5-4
cdr3_aa: CASSLQNTEKLFF; cdr3_nt: TGTGCCAGCAGCTTGCAGAATACGGAAAAACTGTTTTTT; d_call: NA; clone_size: NA; j_call: TRBJ1-4; v_call: TRBV5-4
cdr3_aa: CASSPSSHYNEQFF; cdr3_nt: TGTGCCAGTAGCCCTAGCAGCCACTACAATGAGCAGTTCTTC; d_call: NA; clone_size: NA; j_call: TRBJ2-1; v_call: TRBV19
cdr3_aa: CASSRDRANEQFF; cdr3_nt: TGTGCCAGCTCAAGGGACAGGGCGAATGAGCAGTTCTTC; d_call: TRBD1; clone_size: NA; j_call: TRBJ2-1; v_call: TRBV18
cdr3_aa: CAIPGTNYGYTF; cdr3_nt: TGTGCCATCCCCGGGACAAACTATGGCTACACCTTC; d_call: NA; clone_size: NA; j_call: TRBJ1-2; v_call: TRBV7-9
cdr3_aa: CSVAMNTEAFF; cdr3_nt: TGCAGCGTTGCCATGAACACTGAAGCTTTCTTT; d_call: NA; clone_size: NA; j_call: TRBJ1-1; v_call: TRBV29-1
cdr3_aa: CASRLADRLNEQFF; cdr3_nt: TGCGCCAGCAGATTAGCAGACAGGCTCAATGAGCAGTTCTTC; d_call: NA; clone_size: NA; j_call: TRBJ2-1; v_call: TRBV5-1
cdr3_aa: CASSQDATNYGYTF; cdr3_nt: TGTGCCAGCAGCCAAGATGCGACAAACTATGGCTACACCTTC; d_call: NA; clone_size: once; j_call: TRBJ1-2; v_call: TRBV3-1/TRBV3-2
cdr3_aa: CASSADRYGYTF; cdr3_nt: TGTGCCAGCAGTGCAGACAGGTACGGCTACACCTTC; d_call: NA; clone_size: NA; j_call: TRBJ1-2; v_call: TRBV27
cdr3_aa: CASSQSGSEASPLHF; cdr3_nt: TGCGCCAGCAGCCAAAGTGGCAGCGAGGCTTCACCCCTCCACTTT; d_call: NA; clone_size: NA; j_call: TRBJ1-6; v_call: TRBV4-1
cdr3_aa: CATGQGQGNSPLHF; cdr3_nt: TGTGCCACCGGACAGGGACAGGGGAATTCACCCCTCCACTTT; d_call: TRBD1; clone_size: NA; j_call: TRBJ1-6; v_call: TRBV10-3
cdr3_aa: CASSILGGRAFF; cdr3_nt: TGTGCCAGCAGTATCTTGGGGGGGCGAGCTTTCTTT; d_call: NA; clone_size: NA; j_call: TRBJ1-1; v_call: TRBV6-5
cdr3_aa: CASSEGPLLEYTQYF; cdr3_nt: TGTGCCAGCAGCGAGGGGCCCCTACTGGAGTATACGCAGTATTTT; d_call: NA; clone_size: NA; j_call: TRBJ2-3; v_call: TRBV9
cdr3_aa: CASSQLLGDQPQHF; cdr3_nt: TGTGCCAGCAGCCAACTTCTAGGTGATCAGCCCCAGCATTTT; d_call: NA; clone_size: NA; j_call: TRBJ1-5; v_call: TRBV3-1/TRBV3-2
cdr3_aa: CASTRLAVSLEQFF; cdr3_nt: TGTGCCAGCACCAGGCTAGCAGTATCTTTGGAGCAGTTCTTC; d_call: NA; clone_size: NA; j_call: TRBJ2-1; v_call: TRBV6-5
cdr3_aa: CASSPPSLNEQFF; cdr3_nt: TGTGCCAGCTCACCACCTAGTTTGAATGAGCAGTTCTTC; d_call: NA; clone_size: NA; j_call: TRBJ2-1; v_call: TRBV18
cdr3_aa: CASSRYREEAFF; cdr3_nt: TGTGCCAGCAGTCGTTACAGGGAAGAAGCTTTCTTT; d_call: NA; clone_size: NA; j_call: TRBJ1-1; v_call: TRBV5-5
cdr3_aa: CASSLGLQAFDEKLFF; cdr3_nt: TGTGCCAGCAGCTTAGGGCTACAGGCGTTCGACGAAAAACTGTTTTTT; d_call: NA; clone_size: NA; j_call: TRBJ1-4; v_call: TRBV11-2
cdr3_aa: CVAGGQQFF; cdr3_nt: TGTGTGGCAGGGGGTCAGCAGTTCTTC; d_call: TRBD1; clone_size: NA; j_call: TRBJ2-1; v_call: TRBV7-2